This TCR beta chain derives from a study of T-cell memory formation after mild COVID-19. Study-level information: TCR clusters were mostly donor specific.

The CDR3 is made up of 15 amino acids. V dropped 2 bases and J dropped 1 base, with 8 bases sitting between them. Germline V gene data show CDR1 as MNHEY and CDR2 as SVGAGI. To note about this clonotype: Its antigen remains unknown.

TCRdb reprocessed the 5' RACE reads via MiXCR and lists one record per CDR3 protein. Here the sample spans 49,000 or so distinct CDR3 sequences, around 7% being singletons. Study results and caveats: The pre-infection memory compartment contained some responding clones, suggesting cross-reactive memory joined. CD4+ contracting clones lay mainly in CM and EM, CD8+ ones in EMRA.

This clonotype originated in a man younger than 30 who had mild COVID-19 (a few samples of this study predate the infection). Cell type and time point are not known. The chain carries TRBV6-5 and TRBJ2-2, with D unresolved. Sequenced: PBMCs or a T cell subset sorted from them (not recorded which). The CDR3 here is CASSYVALNTGELFF. CDR3 nucleotide sequence: TGTGCCAGCAGTTACGTTGCATTGAACACCGGGGAGCTGTTTTTT.